The 3 T cell receptor beta chains presented below share a single source sample, sequenced in a study of shared clonotypes between healthy human individuals. Measured with immunoSEQ multiplex PCR; TCRdb has only the in-frame clones, and not every one. The repertoire holds approximately 2.4 million clones, with approximately 94% as singletons. Sequenced sample: naive CD4+ T cells sorted from blood. The sample's subset: CD45RA+ positively selected. All receptors derive from a man aged 18 to 30 in good health.

Comment on this clone: The sample holds other DNA sequences that translate to the same CDR3. This chain uses TRBV30 with TRBJ1-4; the D gene is possibly TRBD1 (6 bases). Looked up from germline, CDR1 is GTSNPN and CDR2 is SVGIG (reference sequence). V lost 3 bases, J lost 8 bases, and 10 bases lay in between. The CDR3 has 12 residues. The DNA of the CDR3 is TGTGCCTGGAGCCAGGGGCGAGAAAAACTGTTTTTT. As protein: CAWSQGREKLFF.

V usage is TRBV5-1 and J usage is TRBJ2-1, with TRBD2 matching over 12 bases. The CDR3 runs 15 residues. Per germline, CDR1 SGHRS and CDR2 YFSETQ. Losses at the gene ends were 4 bases for V and 6 bases for J; bases not matched to a gene: 5. This CDR3 reads CASSGGLAGFNEQFF. DNA for the CDR3: TGCGCCAGCAGCGGGGGACTAGCGGGCTTCAATGAGCAGTTCTTC.

To note about this clone: The sample carries other DNA sequences with the same CDR3. The chain carries TRBV6-1 and TRBJ2-5; D is unclear. The V end lost 3 bases, the J end lost 5 bases, and 4 bases lay between the germline ends. The CDR3 spans 11 residues. The germline gives CDR1 MNHNS, CDR2 SASEGT. The CDR3 region is CASSEAETQYF. The CDR3 DNA follows: TGTGCCAGCAGTGAGGCGGAGACCCAGTACTTC.